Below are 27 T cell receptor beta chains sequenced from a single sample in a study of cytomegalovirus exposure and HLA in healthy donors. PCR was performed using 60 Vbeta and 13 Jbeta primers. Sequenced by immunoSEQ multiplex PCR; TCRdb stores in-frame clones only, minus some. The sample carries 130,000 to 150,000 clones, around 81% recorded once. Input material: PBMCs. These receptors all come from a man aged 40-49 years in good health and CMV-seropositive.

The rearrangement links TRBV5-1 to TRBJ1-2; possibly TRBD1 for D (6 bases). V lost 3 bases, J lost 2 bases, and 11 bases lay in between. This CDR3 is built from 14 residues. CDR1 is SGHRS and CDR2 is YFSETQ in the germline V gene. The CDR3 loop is CASSSRQANYGYTF. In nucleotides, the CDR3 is TGCGCCAGCAGCTCCCGACAGGCCAACTATGGCTACACCTTC.

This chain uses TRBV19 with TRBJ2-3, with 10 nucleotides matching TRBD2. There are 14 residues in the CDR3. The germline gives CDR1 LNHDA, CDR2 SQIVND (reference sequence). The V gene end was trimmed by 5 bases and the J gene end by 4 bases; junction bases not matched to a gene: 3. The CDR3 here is CASSLAGVPDTQYF. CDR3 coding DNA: TGTGCCAGTAGTCTAGCGGGAGTACCAGATACGCAGTATTTT.

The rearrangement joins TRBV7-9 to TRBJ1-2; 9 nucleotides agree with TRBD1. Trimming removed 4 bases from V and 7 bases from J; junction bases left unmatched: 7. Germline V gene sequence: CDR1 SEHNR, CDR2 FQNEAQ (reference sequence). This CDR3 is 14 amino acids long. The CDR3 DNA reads TGTGCCAGCAGCTCCGGGACAGGGACTGGTGGCTACACCTTC. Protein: CASSSGTGTGGYTF.

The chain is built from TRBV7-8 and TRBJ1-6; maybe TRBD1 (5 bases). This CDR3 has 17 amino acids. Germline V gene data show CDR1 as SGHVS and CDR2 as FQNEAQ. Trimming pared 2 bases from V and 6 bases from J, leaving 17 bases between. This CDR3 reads CASSLNLSQGPNSPLHF. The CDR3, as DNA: TGTGCCAGCAGCTTAAATCTTAGCCAGGGCCCTAATTCACCCCTCCACTTT.

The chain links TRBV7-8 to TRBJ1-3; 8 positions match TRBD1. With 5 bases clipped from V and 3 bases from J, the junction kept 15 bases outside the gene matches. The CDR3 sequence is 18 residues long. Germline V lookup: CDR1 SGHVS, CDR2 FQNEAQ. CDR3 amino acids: CASSLTDRALPVGNTIYF. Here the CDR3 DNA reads TGTGCCAGCAGCCTAACGGACAGGGCCCTACCAGTTGGAAACACCATATATTTT.

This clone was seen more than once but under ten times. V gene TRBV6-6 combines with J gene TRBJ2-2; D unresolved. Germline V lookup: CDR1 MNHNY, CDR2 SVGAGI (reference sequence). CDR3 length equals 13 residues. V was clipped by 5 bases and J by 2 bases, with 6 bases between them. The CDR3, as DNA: TGTGCCAGCAGTCCCTTCAACACCGGGGAGCTGTTTTTT. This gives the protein CASSPFNTGELFF.

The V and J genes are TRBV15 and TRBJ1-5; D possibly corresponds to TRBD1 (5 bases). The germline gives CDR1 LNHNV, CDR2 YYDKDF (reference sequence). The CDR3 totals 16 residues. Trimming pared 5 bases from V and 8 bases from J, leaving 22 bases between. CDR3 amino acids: CATSLTLGVVGEPQHF. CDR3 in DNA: TGTGCCACCAGCTTAACCTTAGGGGTGGTGGGCGAGCCCCAGCATTTT.

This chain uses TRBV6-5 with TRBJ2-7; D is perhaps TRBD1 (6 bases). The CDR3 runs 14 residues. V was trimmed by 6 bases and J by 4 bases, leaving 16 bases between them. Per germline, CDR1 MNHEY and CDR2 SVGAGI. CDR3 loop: CASRYRELSYEQYF. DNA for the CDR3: TGTGCCAGCAGGTACAGGGAGTTATCTTACGAGCAGTACTTC.

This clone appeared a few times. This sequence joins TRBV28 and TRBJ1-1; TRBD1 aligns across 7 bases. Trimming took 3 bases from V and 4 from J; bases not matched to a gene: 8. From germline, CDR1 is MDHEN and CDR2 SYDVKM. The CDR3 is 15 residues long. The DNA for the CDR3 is TGTGCCAGCAGTTTCCTTGACAGGGCTCGCACTGAAGCTTTCTTT. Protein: CASSFLDRARTEAFF.

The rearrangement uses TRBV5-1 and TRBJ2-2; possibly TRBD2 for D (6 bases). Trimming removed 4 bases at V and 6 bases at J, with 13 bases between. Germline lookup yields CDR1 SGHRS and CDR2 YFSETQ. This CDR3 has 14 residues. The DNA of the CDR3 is TGCGCCAGCAGCATCAAGCGGGTCGCCGGGGAGCTGTTTTTT. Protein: CASSIKRVAGELFF.

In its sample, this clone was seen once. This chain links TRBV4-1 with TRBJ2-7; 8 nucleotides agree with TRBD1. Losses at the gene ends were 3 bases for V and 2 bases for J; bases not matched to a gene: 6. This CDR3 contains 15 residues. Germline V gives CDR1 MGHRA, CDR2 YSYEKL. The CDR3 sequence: CASSHPGQGPYEQYF. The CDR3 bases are TGCGCCAGCAGCCATCCTGGACAGGGACCCTACGAGCAGTACTTC.

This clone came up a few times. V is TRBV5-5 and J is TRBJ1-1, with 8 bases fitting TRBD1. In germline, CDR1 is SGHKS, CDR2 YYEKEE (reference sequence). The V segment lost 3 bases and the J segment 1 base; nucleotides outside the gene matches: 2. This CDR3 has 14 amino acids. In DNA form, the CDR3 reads TGTGCCAGCAGCTCCGGGACAGGGAACACTGAAGCTTTCTTT. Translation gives CASSSGTGNTEAFF.

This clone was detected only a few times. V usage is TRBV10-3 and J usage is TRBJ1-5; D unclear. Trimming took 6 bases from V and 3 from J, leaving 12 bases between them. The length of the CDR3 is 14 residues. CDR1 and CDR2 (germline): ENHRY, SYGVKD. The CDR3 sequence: CAISAATDNQPQHF. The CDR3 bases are TGTGCCATCAGCGCAGCCACAGACAATCAGCCCCAGCATTTT.

This CDR3 reads CASSLYWTTNQETQYF. DNA for the CDR3: TGTGCCAGCAGTTTATACTGGACTACTAATCAAGAGACCCAGTACTTC. This chain joins TRBV27 and TRBJ2-5; possible D gene TRBD2, 6 bases. V was pared by 1 base and J by 2 bases, with 14 bases between. The CDR3 is 16 residues long. Germline loops: CDR1 MNHEY, CDR2 SMNVEV (reference sequence).

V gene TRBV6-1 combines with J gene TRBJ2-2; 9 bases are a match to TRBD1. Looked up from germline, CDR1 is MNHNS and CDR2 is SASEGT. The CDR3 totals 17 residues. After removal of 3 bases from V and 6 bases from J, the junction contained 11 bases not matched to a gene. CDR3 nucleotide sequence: TGTGCCAGCAGTGATTTGTTAGGACAGGGGTTATCCGGGGAGCTGTTTTTT. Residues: CASSDLLGQGLSGELFF.

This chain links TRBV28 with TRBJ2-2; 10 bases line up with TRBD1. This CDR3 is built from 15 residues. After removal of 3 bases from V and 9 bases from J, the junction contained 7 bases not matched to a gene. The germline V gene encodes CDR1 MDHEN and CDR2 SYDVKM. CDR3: CASSFTGTGVWELFF. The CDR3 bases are TGTGCCAGCAGTTTTACCGGGACAGGGGTTTGGGAGCTGTTTTTT.

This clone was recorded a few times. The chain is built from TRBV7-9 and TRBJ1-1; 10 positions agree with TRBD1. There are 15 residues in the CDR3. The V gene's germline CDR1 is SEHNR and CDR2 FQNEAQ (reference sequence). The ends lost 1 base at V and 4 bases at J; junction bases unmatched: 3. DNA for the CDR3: TGTGCCAGCAGCTTAGGAGGGACAGGGGCCACTGAAGCTTTCTTT. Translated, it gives CASSLGGTGATEAFF.

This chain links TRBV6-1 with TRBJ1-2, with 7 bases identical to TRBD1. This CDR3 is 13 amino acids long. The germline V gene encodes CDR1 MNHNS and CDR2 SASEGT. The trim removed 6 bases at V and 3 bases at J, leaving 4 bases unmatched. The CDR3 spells CASSFTGDYGYTF. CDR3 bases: TGTGCCAGCAGCTTTACAGGGGACTATGGCTACACCTTC.

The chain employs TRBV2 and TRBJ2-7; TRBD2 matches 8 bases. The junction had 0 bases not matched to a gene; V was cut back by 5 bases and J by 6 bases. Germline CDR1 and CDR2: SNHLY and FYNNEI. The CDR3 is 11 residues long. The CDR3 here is CASSREGEQYF. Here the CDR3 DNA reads TGTGCCAGCAGTCGGGAGGGCGAGCAGTACTTC.

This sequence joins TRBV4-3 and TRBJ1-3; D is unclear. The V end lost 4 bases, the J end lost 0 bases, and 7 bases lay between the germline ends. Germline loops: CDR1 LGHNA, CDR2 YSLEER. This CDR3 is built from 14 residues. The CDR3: CASSLTSSGNTIYF. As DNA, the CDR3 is TGCGCCAGCAGCCTAACGAGCTCTGGAAACACCATATATTTT.

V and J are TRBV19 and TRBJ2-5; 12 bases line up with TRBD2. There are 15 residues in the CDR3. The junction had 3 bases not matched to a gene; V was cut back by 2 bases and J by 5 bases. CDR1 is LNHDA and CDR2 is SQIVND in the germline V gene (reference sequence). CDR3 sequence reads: CASSILAGGPETQYF. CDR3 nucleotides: TGTGCCAGTAGTATACTAGCGGGAGGGCCGGAGACCCAGTACTTC.

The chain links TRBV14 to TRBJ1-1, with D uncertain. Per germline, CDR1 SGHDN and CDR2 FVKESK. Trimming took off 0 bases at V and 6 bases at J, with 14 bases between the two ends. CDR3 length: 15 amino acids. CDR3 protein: CASSQDLGLVSEAFF. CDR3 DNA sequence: TGTGCCAGCAGCCAAGATTTGGGCTTGGTCTCTGAAGCTTTCTTT.

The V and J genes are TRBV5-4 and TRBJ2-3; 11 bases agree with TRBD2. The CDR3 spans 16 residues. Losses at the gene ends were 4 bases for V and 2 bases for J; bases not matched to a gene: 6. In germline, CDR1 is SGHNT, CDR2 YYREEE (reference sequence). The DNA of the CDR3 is TGTGCCAGCAGCGGTAGCGGGAGGGCCCTCACAGATACGCAGTATTTT. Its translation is CASSGSGRALTDTQYF.

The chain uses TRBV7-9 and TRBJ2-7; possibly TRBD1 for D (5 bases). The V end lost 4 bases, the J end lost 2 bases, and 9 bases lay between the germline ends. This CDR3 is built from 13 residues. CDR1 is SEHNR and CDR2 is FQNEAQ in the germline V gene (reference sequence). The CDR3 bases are TGTGCCAGCAGCTCCAAGACAGCCTACGAGCAGTACTTC. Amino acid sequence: CASSSKTAYEQYF. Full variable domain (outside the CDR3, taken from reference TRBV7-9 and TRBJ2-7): DTGVSQNPRHKITKRGQNVTFRCDPISEHNRLYWYRQTLGQGPEFLTYFQNEAQLEKSRLLSDRFSAERPKGSFSTLEIQRTEQGDSAMYLCASSSKTAYEQYFGPGTRLTVT.

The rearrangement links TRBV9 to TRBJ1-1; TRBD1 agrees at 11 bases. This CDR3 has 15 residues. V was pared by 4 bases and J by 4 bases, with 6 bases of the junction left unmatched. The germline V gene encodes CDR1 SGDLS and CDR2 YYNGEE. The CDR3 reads CASSIGTGGSTEAFF. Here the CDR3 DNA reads TGTGCCAGCAGCATAGGGACAGGGGGTAGCACTGAAGCTTTCTTT.

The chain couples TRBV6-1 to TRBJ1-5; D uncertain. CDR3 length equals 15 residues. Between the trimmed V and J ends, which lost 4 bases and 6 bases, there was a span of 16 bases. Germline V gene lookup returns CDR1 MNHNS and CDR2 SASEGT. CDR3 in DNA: TGTGCCAGCAGTGTCGAGGGCAGTCGATCTCAGCCCCAGCATTTT. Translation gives CASSVEGSRSQPQHF.

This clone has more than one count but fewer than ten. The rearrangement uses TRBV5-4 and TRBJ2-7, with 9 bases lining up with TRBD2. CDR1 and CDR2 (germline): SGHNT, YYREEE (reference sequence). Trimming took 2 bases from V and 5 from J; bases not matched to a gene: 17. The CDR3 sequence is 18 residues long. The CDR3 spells CASSLVLSSGGNSNEQYF. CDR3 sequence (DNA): TGTGCCAGCAGCTTAGTTTTGAGCAGCGGGGGGAATAGCAACGAGCAGTACTTC.